The 30 T cell receptor beta chains below were found in one sample sequenced in a study of blood T cell repertoires in COVID-19. TCRdb keeps only in-frame clones here, not all; method: immunoSEQ multiplex PCR. The sample consists of some 24,000 clones, 89% of them appearing once. Sequenced material: peripheral blood. All receptors come from a human donor in a cohort sampled during active COVID-19.

The chain recombines TRBV5-1 with TRBJ2-5; the D is unclear. CDR3 size: 15 residues. Trimming removed 4 bases from V and 2 bases from J, with 15 bases in between. The V gene's germline CDR1 is SGHRS and CDR2 YFSETQ. CDR3 DNA sequence: TGCGCCAGCAGCGCTGCCAACCCAACTCAAGAGACCCAGTACTTC. This gives the protein CASSAANPTQETQYF.

This clone was counted once. The chain carries TRBV10-1 and TRBJ2-5, with D unresolved. The length of the CDR3 is 11 residues. Trimming stripped 10 bases from V and 4 bases from J, with 10 bases between. Germline V gene lookup returns CDR1 WNHNN and CDR2 SYGVQD (reference sequence). In DNA form, the CDR3 reads TGCGCCATCATTACTGGAGAGACCCAGTACTTC. Protein sequence: CAIITGETQYF.

This clone was detected once. This chain joins TRBV5-1 and TRBJ2-5; 10 bases line up with TRBD1. V was pared by 4 bases and J by 3 bases, with 3 bases of the junction left unmatched. CDR1 and CDR2 from the germline V gene are SGHRS and YFSETQ. This CDR3 has 14 amino acids. The CDR3 reads CASSTGTGEETQYF. The CDR3 nucleotides read TGCGCCAGCAGCACCGGGACAGGGGAAGAGACCCAGTACTTC.

V is TRBV18 and J is TRBJ1-2; TRBD1 is a possible D gene (6 bases). This CDR3 spans 13 amino acids. V lost 4 bases to trimming and J lost 0 bases, with 6 bases between them. From germline, CDR1 is KGHSH and CDR2 LQKENI. For the CDR3, the DNA is TGTGCCAGCTCACAGGGGGCTAACTATGGCTACACCTTC. This codes for CASSQGANYGYTF.

The chain couples TRBV12-5 to TRBJ2-3; 7 bases align to TRBD1. Germline CDR1 reads LGHNT; CDR2 reads FRNRAP. J was trimmed by 2 bases and V by 5 bases; bases with no gene match: 10. This CDR3 has 16 amino acids. The CDR3 sequence: CASGPKPGTATDTQYF. The DNA of the CDR3 is TGTGCTAGTGGTCCGAAACCCGGGACAGCCACAGATACGCAGTATTTT.

The chain combines TRBV21-1 with TRBJ1-5; TRBD1, as called in the table, went unchecked against the DNA. TRBV21-1 is annotated as a pseudogene. This CDR3 is built from 16 residues. In DNA, the CDR3 is TGTGCCAGCAGCAAAAGACAGGGGTGCCCAAATCAGCCCCAGCATTTT. Protein sequence: CASSKRQGCPNQPQHF.

The V call is TRBV19, the J call TRBJ2-5; 9 bases line up with TRBD1. The junction had 7 bases not matched to a gene; V was cut back by 4 bases and J by 4 bases. The CDR3 is made up of 15 amino acids. Germline V lookup: CDR1 LNHDA, CDR2 SQIVND (reference sequence). CDR3 bases: TGTGCCAGTAGTACGGACAGGGGTTACAGAGAGACCCAGTACTTC. This translates into CASSTDRGYRETQYF. Together with reference TRBV19 and TRBJ2-5, the CDR3 gives the full variable domain: DGGITQSPKYLFRKEGQNVTLSCEQNLNHDAMYWYRQDPGQGLRLIYYSQIVNDFQKGDIAEGYSVSREKKESFPLTVTSAQKNPTAFYLCASSTDRGYRETQYFGPGTRLLVL.

V is TRBV10-1 and J is TRBJ2-1; 10 nucleotides match TRBD1. J lost 7 bases, V lost 6 bases, and 6 bases had no gene match. This CDR3 is 14 amino acids long. Germline lookup yields CDR1 WNHNN and CDR2 SYGVQD (reference sequence). CDR3 nucleotide sequence: TGCGCCAGCAGCCGGGACAGGGGTGTAAATGAGCAGTTCTTC. Amino acid sequence: CASSRDRGVNEQFF.

CDR3 DNA: TGTGCCAGCAGCACCCTCCTAGAGCCCGGGACAGATACGCAGTATTTT. Translation: CASSTLLEPGTDTQYF. The genes are TRBV11-2 and TRBJ2-3; D is unresolved. V dropped 5 bases and J dropped 3 bases, with 18 bases sitting between them. The CDR3 is 16 residues long. Per germline, CDR1 SGHAT and CDR2 FQNNGV.

This sequence joins TRBV19 and TRBJ1-2, with 9 bases identical to TRBD1. Germline V gene sequence: CDR1 LNHDA, CDR2 SQIVND (reference sequence). This CDR3 region has 15 residues. The V segment lost 2 bases and the J segment 3 bases; nucleotides outside the gene matches: 4. For the CDR3, the DNA is TGTGCCAGTAGTATATACAGGGGGCGCGACTATGGCTACACCTTC. As protein: CASSIYRGRDYGYTF.

V usage is TRBV4-1 and J usage is TRBJ2-5; D gene uncertain. CDR3 size: 15 residues. V lost 0 bases and J 5 bases, leaving 13 bases between the germline ends. The V gene's germline CDR1 is MGHRA and CDR2 YSYEKL. Here the CDR3 reads CASSQDFGRRETQYF. For the CDR3, the DNA is TGCGCCAGCAGCCAAGATTTCGGTCGGCGGGAGACCCAGTACTTC.

The rearrangement links TRBV5-5 to TRBJ1-2; D gene uncertain. The CDR3 is 13 residues long. Germline V gives CDR1 SGHKS, CDR2 YYEKEE (reference sequence). V lost 0 bases and J lost 7, with 10 bases in between. The CDR3 bases are TGTGCCAGCAGCTTGGGTTTCTCCCCTGGCTACACCTTC. Translating gives CASSLGFSPGYTF.

The gene calls are TRBV6-5 and TRBJ1-1; 7 nucleotides line up with TRBD1. Losses at the gene ends were 9 bases for V and 4 bases for J; bases not matched to a gene: 8. The CDR3 has 13 residues. Germline assignment: CDR1 MNHEY and CDR2 SVGAGI. CDR3 region: CASQGGEGTEAFF. The CDR3 region has the DNA TGTGCCAGTCAGGGGGGTGAGGGCACTGAAGCTTTCTTT.

The J gene is TRBJ2-5, the V gene TRBV7-9; 7 bases map to TRBD2. The V gene's germline CDR1 is SEHNR and CDR2 FQNEAQ (reference sequence). The CDR3 covers 15 residues. Trimming removed 5 bases from V and 0 bases from J; junction bases left unmatched: 6. CDR3 DNA sequence: TGTGCCAGCAGCACGGGACTACGGTACCAAGAGACCCAGTACTTC. This gives the protein CASSTGLRYQETQYF.

This clone was seen a few times. The rearrangement uses TRBV2 and TRBJ1-4, with TRBD1 identical over 7 bases. Germline CDR1 reads SNHLY; CDR2 reads FYNNEI. V lost 6 bases to trimming and J lost 4 bases; unmatched junction nucleotides: 5. The CDR3 covers 14 residues. CDR3 sequence: CASRVQGLNEKLFF. Here the CDR3 DNA reads TGTGCCAGCAGAGTACAGGGGCTTAATGAAAAACTGTTTTTT.

The rearrangement joins TRBV4-1 to TRBJ1-2; weak D call: TRBD1 (6 bases). The ends were cut back, 0 bases at V and 8 bases at J, with 13 bases in the middle. CDR3 length: 14 residues. CDR1 MGHRA and CDR2 YSYEKL come from the germline V gene. CDR3 in amino acids: CASSQDRGRAGYTF. In DNA form, the CDR3 reads TGCGCCAGCAGCCAAGACAGGGGACGAGCGGGCTACACCTTC.

The chain carries TRBV5-1 and TRBJ2-1; perhaps TRBD2 as D (7 bases). The CDR3 has 15 residues. CDR1 is SGHRS and CDR2 is YFSETQ in the germline V gene. Between the trimmed V and J ends, which lost 0 bases and 9 bases, there was a span of 16 bases. This chain's CDR3 is CASSLAGGHDGEQFF. CDR3 in DNA: TGCGCCAGCAGCTTGGCCGGGGGGCACGACGGTGAGCAGTTCTTC.

The chain carries TRBV5-1 and TRBJ1-4; 7 bases are shared with TRBD1. Germline lookup yields CDR1 SGHRS and CDR2 YFSETQ. The CDR3 is made up of 16 amino acids. V gave up 3 bases and J gave up 1 base; unmatched junction bases: 6. The DNA for the CDR3 is TGCGCCAGCAGCTACCCGACAGGGTTAACTAATGAAAAACTGTTTTTT. Translated, it gives CASSYPTGLTNEKLFF.

The CDR3 loop reads CASSLAGGHQETQYF. CDR3 in DNA: TGTGCCAGCAGCTTAGCGGGAGGCCACCAAGAGACCCAGTACTTC. The V call is TRBV11-3, the J call TRBJ2-5; 7 nucleotides agree with TRBD2. The V and J ends lost 1 base and 0 bases, in that order; junction bases with no gene match: 2. The CDR3 length is 15 residues. The germline CDR1 and CDR2 sequences are SGHNT and YENEEA.

The V gene is TRBV5-1, the J gene TRBJ1-2, with D possibly matching TRBD1 (5 bases). This CDR3 contains 13 residues. Germline CDR1 is SGHRS and CDR2 is YFSETQ. V gave up 4 bases and J gave up 8 bases, with 15 bases separating them. CDR3 amino acids: CASSRRGSEGYTF. CDR3 sequence (DNA): TGCGCCAGCAGCCGTCGGGGGTCGGAAGGCTACACCTTC.

This rearrangement joins TRBV6-5 to TRBJ2-3; 8 bases agree with TRBD2. The CDR3 has 16 amino acids. Germline loops: CDR1 MNHEY, CDR2 SVGAGI. J was trimmed by 4 bases and V by 0 bases; bases with no gene match: 6. The CDR3 is CASSYSSGGAADTQYF. The CDR3, as DNA: TGTGCCAGCAGTTACTCCTCGGGGGGGGCCGCAGATACGCAGTATTTT.

The chain links TRBV19 to TRBJ2-7; TRBD1 matches at 10 bases. Germline V CDR1 and CDR2: LNHDA, SQIVND (reference sequence). The V and J ends lost 10 bases and 6 bases, in that order; junction bases with no gene match: 12. The CDR3 covers 14 residues. The CDR3 DNA is TGTGCCACCTCGGGACAGGGGAGAGTTAGCGAGCAGTACTTC. Its translation: CATSGQGRVSEQYF.

This clone was counted a single time. In nucleotides, the CDR3 is TGTGCCAGCAGCGTGGATGGGGGGAGGGATGAGCAGTTCTTC. Encoded protein: CASSVDGGRDEQFF. This rearrangement joins TRBV9 to TRBJ2-1; 7 bases are shared with TRBD2. The length of the CDR3 is 14 residues. Unmatched junction bases numbered 7, after V lost 2 bases and J lost 8 bases. CDR1 and CDR2 (germline): SGDLS, YYNGEE.

J is TRBJ1-3 and V is TRBV9; D might be TRBD1 (5 bases). This CDR3 region has 17 residues. CDR1 is SGDLS and CDR2 is YYNGEE in the germline V gene. Trimming stripped 0 bases from V and 2 bases from J, with 15 bases between. This CDR3 reads CASSVATRASPGNTIYF. CDR3 nucleotides: TGTGCCAGCAGCGTAGCTACCAGGGCTAGTCCTGGAAACACCATATATTTT.

The V and J genes are TRBV11-2 and TRBJ2-1; D is unresolved. Between the trimmed V and J ends, which lost 2 bases and 0 bases, there was a span of 11 bases. Germline-derived CDR1 and CDR2 are SGHAT and FQNNGV. The CDR3 has 16 amino acids. In DNA, the CDR3 is TGTGCCAGCAGCTTAAGTCAAGCCTCCTCCTACAATGAGCAGTTCTTC. It yields the protein CASSLSQASSYNEQFF.

In this sample, this clone turned up once. This chain links TRBV5-1 with TRBJ2-7, with 13 bases fitting TRBD2. V trimming: 4 bases; J trimming: 7 bases; junction bases outside the gene matches: 11. CDR1 SGHRS and CDR2 YFSETQ come from the germline V gene. This CDR3 is 16 amino acids long. CDR3 in DNA: TGCGCCAGCAGCCCCCTCGAGACTAGCGGGGGGAAGGAGCAGTACTTC. This encodes CASSPLETSGGKEQYF.

The chain employs TRBV11-2 and TRBJ2-5; D might be TRBD2 (5 bases). CDR1 is SGHAT and CDR2 is FQNNGV in the germline V gene. The V and J ends lost 5 bases and 6 bases respectively, with 19 bases between them. The CDR3 has 15 amino acids. The CDR3 loop reads CASSTPLEGDKTQYF. The CDR3 DNA is TGTGCCAGCAGCACCCCCCTCGAGGGCGATAAGACCCAGTACTTC.

This clone was counted a single time. The chain carries TRBV29-1 and TRBJ2-3; 7 positions match TRBD2. Germline V CDR1 and CDR2: SQVTM, ANQGSEA. CDR3 length equals 11 residues. In nucleotides, the CDR3 is TGCAGTGGGGGGGTCGGAGATACGCAGTATTTT. Its translation is CSGGVGDTQYF.

The chain employs TRBV12-3 or TRBV12-4 and TRBJ1-2; 9 positions agree with TRBD1. Trimming cost V 7 bases and J 7 bases; bases outside gene matches: 7. This CDR3 contains 13 residues. The CDR3 coding sequence is TGTGCCAGCACCACCACAGGGGGCGGTGGCTACACCTTC. Protein product: CASTTTGGGGYTF.

This clone was observed a single time. The genes are TRBV5-4 and TRBJ1-2; D not certain. V gave up 0 bases and J gave up 1 base, with 10 bases separating them. The CDR3 has 15 residues. The germline gives CDR1 SGHNT, CDR2 YYREEE (reference sequence). As DNA, the CDR3 is TGTGCCAGCAGCTTGGCACCACAGATTAACTATGGCTACACCTTC. Encoded protein: CASSLAPQINYGYTF.